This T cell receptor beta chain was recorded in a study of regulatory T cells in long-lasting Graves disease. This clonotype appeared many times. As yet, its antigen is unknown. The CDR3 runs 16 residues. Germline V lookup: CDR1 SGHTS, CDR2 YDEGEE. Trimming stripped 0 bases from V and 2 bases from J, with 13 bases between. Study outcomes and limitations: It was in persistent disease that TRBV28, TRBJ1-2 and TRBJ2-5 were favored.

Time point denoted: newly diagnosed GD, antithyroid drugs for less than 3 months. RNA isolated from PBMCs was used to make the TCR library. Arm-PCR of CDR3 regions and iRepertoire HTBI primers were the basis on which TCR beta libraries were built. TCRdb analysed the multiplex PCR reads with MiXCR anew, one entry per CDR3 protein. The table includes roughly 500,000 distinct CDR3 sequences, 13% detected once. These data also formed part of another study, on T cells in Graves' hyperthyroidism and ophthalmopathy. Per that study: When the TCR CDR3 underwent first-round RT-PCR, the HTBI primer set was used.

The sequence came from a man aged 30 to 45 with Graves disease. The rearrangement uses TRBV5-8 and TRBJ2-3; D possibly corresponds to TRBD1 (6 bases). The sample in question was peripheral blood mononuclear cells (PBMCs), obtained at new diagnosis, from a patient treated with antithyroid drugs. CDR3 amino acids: CASSLGQVGTTDTQYF. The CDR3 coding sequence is TGTGCCAGCAGCTTGGGACAGGTCGGGACCACAGATACGCAGTATTTT.